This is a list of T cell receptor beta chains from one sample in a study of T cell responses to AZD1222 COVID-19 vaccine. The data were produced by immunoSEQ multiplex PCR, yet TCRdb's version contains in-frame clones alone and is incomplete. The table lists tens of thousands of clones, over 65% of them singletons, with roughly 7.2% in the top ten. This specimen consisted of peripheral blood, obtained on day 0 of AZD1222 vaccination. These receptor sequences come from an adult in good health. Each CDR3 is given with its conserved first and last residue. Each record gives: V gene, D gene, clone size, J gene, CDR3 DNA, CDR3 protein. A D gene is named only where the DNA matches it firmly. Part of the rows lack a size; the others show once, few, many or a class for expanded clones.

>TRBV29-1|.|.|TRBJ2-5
TGCAGCGTTATAGCTAGGCGGGAGACCCAGTACTTC
CSVIARRETQYF
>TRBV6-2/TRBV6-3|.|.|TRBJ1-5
TGTGCCAGCAGCTCCCAAGGGCCCCAGCATTTT
CASSSQGPQHF
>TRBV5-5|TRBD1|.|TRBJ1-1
TGTGCCAGCAGCTTGGGACAGGGAACATCTTTCTTT
CASSLGQGTSFF
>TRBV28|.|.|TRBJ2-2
TGTGCCAGCCCCCCTGTAGGCACCGGGGAGCTGTTTTTT
CASPPVGTGELFF
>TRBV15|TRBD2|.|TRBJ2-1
TGTGCCACCAGCAGAGAACAAGCGGGAGGCTACTACAATGAGCAGTTCTTC
CATSREQAGGYYNEQFF
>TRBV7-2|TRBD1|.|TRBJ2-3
TGTGCCAGCAGCTTAGACCCCCGGGGACAGGGGGCGACAGATACGCAGTATTTT
CASSLDPRGQGATDTQYF
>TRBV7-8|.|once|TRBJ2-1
TGTGCCAGCTTCGGTGGCGGAAGCTCCTACAATGAGCAGTTCTTC
CASFGGGSSYNEQFF
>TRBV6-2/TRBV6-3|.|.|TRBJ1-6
TGTGCCAGCAGCCTTAGGCGTTCACCCCTCCACTTT
CASSLRRSPLHF
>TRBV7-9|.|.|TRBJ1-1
TGTGCCAGCAGCCCGGCTTTCAAAACGAACACTGAAGCTTTCTTT
CASSPAFKTNTEAFF
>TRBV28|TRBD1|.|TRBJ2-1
TGTGCCAGCATCCCCGCGGGACAGGGGATTAATGAGCAGTTCTTC
CASIPAGQGINEQFF
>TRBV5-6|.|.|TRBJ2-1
TGTGCCAGCAGCTTGGCGTTGGGGGGCTACAATGAGCAGTTCTTC
CASSLALGGYNEQFF
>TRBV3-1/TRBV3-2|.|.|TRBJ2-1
TGTGCCAGCAGCCAAGATCTAGCGCCTAACTACAATGAGCAGTTCTTC
CASSQDLAPNYNEQFF
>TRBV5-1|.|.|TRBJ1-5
TGCGCCAGCAGCCCCGGGACAAGCAATCAGCCCCAGCATTTT
CASSPGTSNQPQHF
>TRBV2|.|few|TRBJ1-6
TGTGCCAGCCGGACGGGTAGCTCCTATAATTCACCCCTCCACTTT
CASRTGSSYNSPLHF
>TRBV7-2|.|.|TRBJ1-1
TGTGCCAGCAGCTCCCTCAGGGTCACTGAAGCTTTCTTT
CASSSLRVTEAFF
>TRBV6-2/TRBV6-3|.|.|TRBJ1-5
TGTGCCAGCAGTTACTTTCCCATGATTTTGGACTCACACAATCAGCCCCAGCATTTT
CASSYFPMILDSHNQPQHF
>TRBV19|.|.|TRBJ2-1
TGTGCCAGTAGTATCGAGGGGTCGTCCTACAATGAGCAGTTCTTC
CASSIEGSSYNEQFF
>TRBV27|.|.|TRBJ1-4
TGTGCCAGCAGTTTATTCCCCCCCGGGGGAAAGAATGAAAAACTGTTTTTT
CASSLFPPGGKNEKLFF
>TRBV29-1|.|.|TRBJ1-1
TGCAGCGTTGGGCGCCCAGATACTGAAGCTTTCTTT
CSVGRPDTEAFF
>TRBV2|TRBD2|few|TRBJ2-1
TGTGCCAGCAGTGAACTCCGCAGCGGGAGGGGGAATGAGCAGTTCTTC
CASSELRSGRGNEQFF
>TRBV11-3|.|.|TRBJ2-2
TGTGCCAGCAGCCAGGGGTTCACCGGGGAGCTGTTTTTT
CASSQGFTGELFF
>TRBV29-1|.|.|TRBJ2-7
TGCAGCGCCACCACGCAGGGTTGGTACGAGCAGTACTTC
CSATTQGWYEQYF
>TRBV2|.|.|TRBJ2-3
TGTGCCAGCAGTGAAGGCCTAGCTACCACAGATACGCAGTATTTT
CASSEGLATTDTQYF
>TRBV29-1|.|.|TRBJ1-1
TGCAGCGCCCGCCCCAACACTGAAGCTTTCTTT
CSARPNTEAFF
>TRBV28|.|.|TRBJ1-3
TGTGCCAGCACCACAGGCGGTTTAAGCTCTGGAAACACCATATATTTT
CASTTGGLSSGNTIYF
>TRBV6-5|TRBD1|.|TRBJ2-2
TGTGCCAGCCAAAAAGGACAGGGGGGAGCCGGGGAGCTGTTTTTT
CASQKGQGGAGELFF
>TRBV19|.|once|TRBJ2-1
TGTGCCAGTAGTAAGGGCAGGGTCAATGAGCAGTTCTTC
CASSKGRVNEQFF
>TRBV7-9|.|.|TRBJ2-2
TGTGCCAGCAGCCACCCCTGGCAGTCCCCAAACACCGGGGAGCTGTTTTTT
CASSHPWQSPNTGELFF
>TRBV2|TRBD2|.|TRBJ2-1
TGTGCCAGCACCGGGACTAGCGGATACAATGAGCAGTTCTTC
CASTGTSGYNEQFF
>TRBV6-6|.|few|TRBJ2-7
TGTGCCAGCAGTTACTCAATGGGGGGAACGAGCGAGCAGTACTTC
CASSYSMGGTSEQYF
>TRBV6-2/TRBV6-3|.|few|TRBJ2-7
TGTGCCAGCAGTTACGGACACTACGAGCAGTACTTC
CASSYGHYEQYF
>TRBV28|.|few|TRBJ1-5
TGTGCCAGCAGGAGGGGTGGGCAGCCCCAGCATTTT
CASRRGGQPQHF
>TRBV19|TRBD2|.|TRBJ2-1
TGTGCCAGTAGTCAAGCGGGGGCGCCTTTTGAGCAGTTCTTC
CASSQAGAPFEQFF
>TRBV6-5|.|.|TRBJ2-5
TGTGCCAGCAGACAACAGGGCGCAGGGACCCAGTACTTC
CASRQQGAGTQYF
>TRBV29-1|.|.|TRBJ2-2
TGCAGCGTCAAAACAGGTCCTGATGCCGGGGAGCTGTTTTTT
CSVKTGPDAGELFF
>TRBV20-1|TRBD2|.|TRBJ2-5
TGCAGTGCTAGTATTCCTAGCGGGGCACAAGAGACCCAGTACTTC
CSASIPSGAQETQYF
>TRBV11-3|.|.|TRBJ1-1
TGTGCCAGCAGCTTATGGCGAAACACTGAAGCTTTCTTT
CASSLWRNTEAFF
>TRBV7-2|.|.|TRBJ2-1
TGTGCCAGCAGCCCGGGGGGCAACTACTACAATGAGCAGTTCTTC
CASSPGGNYYNEQFF
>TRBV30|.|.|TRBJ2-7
TGTGCCTGGAGTGCCCCTAGCCGTGCCTACGAGCAGTACTTC
CAWSAPSRAYEQYF
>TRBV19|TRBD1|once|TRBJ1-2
TGTGCCAGTAGTTTCCTCAGGGGGCAGGGCTATGGCTACACCTTC
CASSFLRGQGYGYTF
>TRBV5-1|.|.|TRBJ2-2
TGCGCCAGCAGCTCGAGCACCGGGGAGCTGTTTTTT
CASSSSTGELFF
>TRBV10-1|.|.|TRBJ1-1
TGCGCCAGCAGTCCGCAGGGGAAGGCCACTGAAGCTTTCTTT
CASSPQGKATEAFF
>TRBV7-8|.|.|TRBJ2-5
TGTGCCAGCCGACAAGACTCTAACCAAGAGACCCAGTACTTC
CASRQDSNQETQYF
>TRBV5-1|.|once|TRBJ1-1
TGCGCCTCGGGCGAGGCCTTAGCTGAAGCTTTCTTT
CASGEALAEAFF
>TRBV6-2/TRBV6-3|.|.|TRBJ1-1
TGTGCCAGCAGTTACTATCGAAGGGCGTCGAACACTGAAGCTTTCTTT
CASSYYRRASNTEAFF
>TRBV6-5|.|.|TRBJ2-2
TGTGCCGGCAAAGAACAGGGATACACCGGGGAGCTGTTTTTT
CAGKEQGYTGELFF
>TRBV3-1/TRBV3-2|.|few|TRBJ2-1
TGTGCCAGCAGCCAAGAGGATACTCGGGGGCCACGGTACAATGAGCAGTTCTTC
CASSQEDTRGPRYNEQFF
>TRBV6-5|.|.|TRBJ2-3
TGTGCCAGCAGTTACCGTCCGGGACCGGGAACAGATACGCAGTATTTT
CASSYRPGPGTDTQYF
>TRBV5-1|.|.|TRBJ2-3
TGCGCCAGCAGCTTGGCCGACAGCCGCACAGATACGCAGTATTTT
CASSLADSRTDTQYF
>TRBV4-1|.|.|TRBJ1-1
TGCGCCAGCAGCCAGGAAAACTTCAGTAGAATGAACACTGAAGCTTTCTTT
CASSQENFSRMNTEAFF